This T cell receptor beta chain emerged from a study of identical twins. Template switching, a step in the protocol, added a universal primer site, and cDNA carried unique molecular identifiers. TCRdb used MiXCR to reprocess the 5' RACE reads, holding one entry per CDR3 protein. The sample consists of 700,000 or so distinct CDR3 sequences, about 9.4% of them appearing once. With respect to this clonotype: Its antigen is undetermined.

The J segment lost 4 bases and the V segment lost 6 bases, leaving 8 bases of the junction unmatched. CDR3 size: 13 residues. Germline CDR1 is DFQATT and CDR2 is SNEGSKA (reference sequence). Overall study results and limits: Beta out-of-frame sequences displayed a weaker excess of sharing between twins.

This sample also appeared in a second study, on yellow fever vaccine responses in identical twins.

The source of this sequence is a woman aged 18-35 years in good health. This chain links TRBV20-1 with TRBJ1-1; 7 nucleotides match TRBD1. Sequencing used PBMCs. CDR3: CSAPQGLITEAFF. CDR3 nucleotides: TGCAGTGCCCCACAGGGGCTAATCACTGAAGCTTTCTTT.